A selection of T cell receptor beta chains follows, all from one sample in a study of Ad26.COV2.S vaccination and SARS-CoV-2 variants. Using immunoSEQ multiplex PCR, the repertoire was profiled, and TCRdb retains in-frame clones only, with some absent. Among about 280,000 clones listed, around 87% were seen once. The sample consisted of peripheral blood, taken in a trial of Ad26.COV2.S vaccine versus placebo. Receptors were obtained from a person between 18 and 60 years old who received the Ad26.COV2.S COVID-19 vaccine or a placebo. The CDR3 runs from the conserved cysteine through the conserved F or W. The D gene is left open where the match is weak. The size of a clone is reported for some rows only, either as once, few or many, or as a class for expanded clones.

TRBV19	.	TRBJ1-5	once	TGTGCCAGTAGTATCGCGGGGGAAGGCAATCAGCCCCAGCATTTT	CASSIAGEGNQPQHF
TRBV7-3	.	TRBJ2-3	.	TGTGCCAGCAGCTTAACGTCCTCTAGCACAGATACGCAGTATTTT	CASSLTSSSTDTQYF
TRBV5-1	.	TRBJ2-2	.	TGCGCCAGCAGCTTGATGGCAGGGACTACCGGGGAGCTGTTTTTT	CASSLMAGTTGELFF
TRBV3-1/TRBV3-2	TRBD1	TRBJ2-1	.	TGTGCCAGCAGCCAAGAACTGAGGACAGGAGGATACAATGAGCAGTTCTTC	CASSQELRTGGYNEQFF
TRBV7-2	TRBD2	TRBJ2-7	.	TGTGCCAGCAGCTTAGATGGGACTAGCAGGCCTCGACCGATCTACGAGCAGTACTTC	CASSLDGTSRPRPIYEQYF
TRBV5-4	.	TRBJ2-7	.	TGTGCCAGCATGAAACAGGGCGGGGCTGAGCAGTACTTC	CASMKQGGAEQYF
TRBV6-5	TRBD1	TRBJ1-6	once	TGTGCCAGCAGTTACTCGAGGGACAGACCCACTCCCCTCCACTTT	CASSYSRDRPTPLHF
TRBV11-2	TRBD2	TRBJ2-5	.	TGTGCCAGCAGCTTTCCTAGCGGGAGCCAAATGGGAAGGGCCCAGTACTTC	CASSFPSGSQMGRAQYF
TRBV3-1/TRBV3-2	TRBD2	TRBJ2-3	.	TGTGCCAGCAGCCAAGACTGGGTCTTAGCGGGGGCCCAGGGATATACGCAGTATTTT	CASSQDWVLAGAQGYTQYF
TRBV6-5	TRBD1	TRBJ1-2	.	TGTGCCAGCAGCACAGGGGCTGGCTACACCTTC	CASSTGAGYTF
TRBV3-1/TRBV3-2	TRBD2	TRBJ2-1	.	TGTGCCAGCAGCCCCCGCGGTAGCGGGGGACACAATGAGCAGTTCTTC	CASSPRGSGGHNEQFF
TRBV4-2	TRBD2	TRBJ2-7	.	TGTGCCAGCAGCCAAACTAGCGGGAGCTCCTACGAGCAGTACTTC	CASSQTSGSSYEQYF
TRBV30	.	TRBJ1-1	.	TGTGCCTGGAGTGTACCCCCAGGGCGGGCCACTGAAGCTTTCTTT	CAWSVPPGRATEAFF
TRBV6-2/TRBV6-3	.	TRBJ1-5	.	TGTGCCAGCAGTTACGACAGATATAGCAATCAGCCCCAGCATTTT	CASSYDRYSNQPQHF
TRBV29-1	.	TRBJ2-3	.	TGCAGCGTTGAAGATTGGAGGAGAGAAGATACGCAGTATTTT	CSVEDWRREDTQYF
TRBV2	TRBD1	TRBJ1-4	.	TGTGCCAGCAACGGCAGAGGGGGCGGTGAAAAACTGTTTTTT	CASNGRGGGEKLFF
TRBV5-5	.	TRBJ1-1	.	TGTGCCAGCAGCTTGGAAGGGGAGGACACTGAAGCTTTCTTT	CASSLEGEDTEAFF
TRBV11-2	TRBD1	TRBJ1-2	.	TGTGCCAGCAGCCCAGGGGACAGTATCTATGGCTACACCTTC	CASSPGDSIYGYTF
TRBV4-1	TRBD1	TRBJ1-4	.	TGCGCCAGCAGCCGATCAGAATTAAGACAGGGGGCAAGTGAAAAACTGTTTTTT	CASSRSELRQGASEKLFF
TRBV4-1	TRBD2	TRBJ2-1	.	TGCGCCAGCAGCCAAGATACGGAAGCGGGAGTCTACAATGAGCAGTTCTTC	CASSQDTEAGVYNEQFF
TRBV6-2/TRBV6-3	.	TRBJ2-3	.	TGTGCCAGCAGTTCCCCCGGCTGGGACACAGATACGCAGTATTTT	CASSSPGWDTDTQYF
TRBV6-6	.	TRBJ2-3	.	TGTGCCAGCAGTTACTCGGGGGTGGCCACAGATACGCAGTATTTT	CASSYSGVATDTQYF
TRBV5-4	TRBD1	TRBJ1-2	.	TGTGCCAGCAGCTTGGAATGGACAGGGAACTATGGCTACACCTTC	CASSLEWTGNYGYTF
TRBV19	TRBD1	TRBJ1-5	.	TGTGCCAGTAGGAGACAGGGGAATCAGCCCCAGCATTTT	CASRRQGNQPQHF
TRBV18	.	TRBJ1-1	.	TGTGCCAGCTCTTTATCCAGGGTAAACCTAGGGAGTGACACTGAAGCTTTCTTT	CASSLSRVNLGSDTEAFF
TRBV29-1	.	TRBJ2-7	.	TGCAGCGTTGATAGGCTAGATTCCACCGAGCAGTACTTC	CSVDRLDSTEQYF
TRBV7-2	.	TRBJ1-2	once	TGTGCCAGCAGCTTATTCTTTTCCGCGGGCTATGGCTACACCTTC	CASSLFFSAGYGYTF
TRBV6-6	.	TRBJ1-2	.	TGTGCCAGCAGTTACTTGGACAGCCTCTATGGCTACACCTTC	CASSYLDSLYGYTF
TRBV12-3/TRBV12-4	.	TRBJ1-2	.	TGTGCCAGCAGAAGTGACACCTTCTATGGCTACACCTTC	CASRSDTFYGYTF
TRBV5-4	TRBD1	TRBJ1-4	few	TGTGCCAGCAGCTCGACAGGGGGTCAAGAAAAACTGTTTTTT	CASSSTGGQEKLFF
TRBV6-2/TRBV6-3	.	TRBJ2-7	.	TGTGCCAGCAGTTACGGGGGACACCTCTCCTACGAGCAGTACTTC	CASSYGGHLSYEQYF
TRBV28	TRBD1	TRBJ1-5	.	TGTGCCAGCAGTTTGCCCGGGACAGGGGGATATCAGCCCCAGCATTTT	CASSLPGTGGYQPQHF
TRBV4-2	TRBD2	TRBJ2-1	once	TGTGCCAGCAGCCAAGAGTGGGCTAGCGGGGGCAATGAGCAGTTCTTC	CASSQEWASGGNEQFF
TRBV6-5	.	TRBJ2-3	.	TGTGCCAGCAGTTACTCCGGGGATAGATGGGCAGATACGCAGTATTTT	CASSYSGDRWADTQYF
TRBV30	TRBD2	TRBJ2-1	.	TGTGCCTGGACCCTCTGGGCTAGCGGGAGTCGAAATGAGCAGTTCTTC	CAWTLWASGSRNEQFF
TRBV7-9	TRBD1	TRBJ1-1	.	TGTGCCAGCAGCTTAGTACAGGGGGACACTGAAGCTTTCTTT	CASSLVQGDTEAFF
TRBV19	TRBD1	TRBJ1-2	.	TGTGCCAGTAGCTCCCAACCGGGACAGCAGTATGGCTACACCTTC	CASSSQPGQQYGYTF
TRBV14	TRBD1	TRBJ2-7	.	TGTGCCAGCAGCCTAGGCGGGACAGGGTCCCACGAGCAGTACTTC	CASSLGGTGSHEQYF
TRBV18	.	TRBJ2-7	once	TGTGCCAGCTCACCACCGACGGGATTCTACGAGCAGTACTTC	CASSPPTGFYEQYF
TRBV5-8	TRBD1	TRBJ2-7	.	TGTGCCAGCAGCCGGACAGGGGTGGCCTACGAGCAGTACTTC	CASSRTGVAYEQYF
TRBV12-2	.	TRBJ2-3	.	TGTGCAAGTCGCTTTTCAGGGGGCAACGCAGATACGCAGTATTTT	CASRFSGGNADTQYF
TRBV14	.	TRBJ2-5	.	TGTGCCAGCAGCCAAGGACAGTTCAGCTGGGGGACCCAGTACTTC	CASSQGQFSWGTQYF
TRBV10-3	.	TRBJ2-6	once	TGTGCCATCAGCCAGCCCCTTACTCGATCTGGGGCCAACGTCCTGACTTTC	CAISQPLTRSGANVLTF
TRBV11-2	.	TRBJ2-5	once	TGTGCCAGCAGCTTGCCCTTGCGAGGCCCCCAAGAGACCCAGTACTTC	CASSLPLRGPQETQYF
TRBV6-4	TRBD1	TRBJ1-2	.	TGTGCCAGCAGCTATACATCGGGACAGCCGAACTATGGCTACACCTTC	CASSYTSGQPNYGYTF
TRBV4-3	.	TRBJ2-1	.	TGCGCCAGCAGCCAGGAAGGTAGGGGCTCCTACAATGAGCAGTTCTTC	CASSQEGRGSYNEQFF
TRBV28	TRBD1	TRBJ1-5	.	TGTGCCAGCAGCCACCGGGACAGGAGTCAGCCCCAGCATTTT	CASSHRDRSQPQHF
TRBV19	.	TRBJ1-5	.	TGTGCCAGTAGCCGTAACAATCAGCCCCAGCATTTT	CASSRNNQPQHF